This is a list of T cell receptor beta chains from one sample in a study. TCRdb called the multiplex PCR reads again in MiXCR, with one record for every CDR3 protein. The profile shows roughly 2,500 distinct CDR3 sequences, approximately 5% of them singletons. Material: naive CD4+ T cells sorted from blood. The receptors shown here come from a female donor with breast cancer. Each CDR3 is given without its conserved first and last residue. D genes are given only for firm matches.

D	V	J	CDR3
-	TRBV12-3/TRBV12-4	TRBJ1-2	ASSLAANYGYT
-	TRBV12-3/TRBV12-4	TRBJ1-2	ASGTPKERGYT
-	TRBV12-3/TRBV12-4	TRBJ1-2	ASSLGSPQGRDYGYT
-	TRBV12-3/TRBV12-4	TRBJ1-2	ASSVLNYGYT
TRBD1	TRBV12-3/TRBV12-4	TRBJ1-2	ASSVADRGRGGYT
-	TRBV12-3/TRBV12-4	TRBJ1-2	ASRPGQYLNYGYT
-	TRBV12-3/TRBV12-4	TRBJ1-2	ASSREGYGYT
-	TRBV12-3/TRBV12-4	TRBJ1-2	ASTLQDTANYGYT
-	TRBV12-3/TRBV12-4	TRBJ1-2	ASSPGANYGYT
TRBD1	TRBV12-3/TRBV12-4	TRBJ1-2	ASSLVLRTGSYGYT
-	TRBV12-3/TRBV12-4	TRBJ1-2	ASSLLSVGGYT
-	TRBV12-3/TRBV12-4	TRBJ1-2	ASTHLPYGYT
-	TRBV12-3/TRBV12-4	TRBJ1-2	ASSLDQDREVYGYT
TRBD1	TRBV12-3/TRBV12-4	TRBJ1-2	ASSNTGTANYGYT
-	TRBV12-3/TRBV12-4	TRBJ1-2	ASSPQGYGYT
-	TRBV12-3/TRBV12-4	TRBJ1-2	ASSYDSIGGYT
-	TRBV12-3/TRBV12-4	TRBJ1-2	ASSLLSNYGYT
-	TRBV12-3/TRBV12-4	TRBJ1-2	ASSLGYGPYGYT
-	TRBV12-3/TRBV12-4	TRBJ1-2	ASSLSTYGYT
-	TRBV12-3/TRBV12-4	TRBJ1-2	AGDYGYT
-	TRBV12-3/TRBV12-4	TRBJ1-2	ASSFQGPTTSYGYT
-	TRBV12-3/TRBV12-4	TRBJ1-2	ASSLGRGGGYGYT
-	TRBV12-3/TRBV12-4	TRBJ1-2	ASSLGEFGYT
-	TRBV12-3/TRBV12-4	TRBJ1-2	ASSPRRNNYGYT
TRBD1	TRBV12-3/TRBV12-4	TRBJ1-2	ASSDAWDRDHYGYT
TRBD1	TRBV12-3/TRBV12-4	TRBJ1-2	ASSPTGTIGYT
TRBD1	TRBV12-3/TRBV12-4	TRBJ1-2	ASSFGQAFNYGYT
TRBD1	TRBV12-3/TRBV12-4	TRBJ1-2	ASSFTGAGYGYT
-	TRBV12-3/TRBV12-4	TRBJ1-2	ASSLPWRFYGYT
TRBD1	TRBV12-3/TRBV12-4	TRBJ1-2	ASSETYPGQVSFYGYT
TRBD1	TRBV12-3/TRBV12-4	TRBJ1-2	ASSLDRAGYT
TRBD1	TRBV12-3/TRBV12-4	TRBJ1-2	ASRSTGAVYGYT
TRBD1	TRBV12-3/TRBV12-4	TRBJ1-2	ASSVGQGVSGYT
TRBD1	TRBV12-3/TRBV12-4	TRBJ1-2	ASSQIGQGGSDGYT
-	TRBV12-3/TRBV12-4	TRBJ1-2	ASSLRRGGYGYT
TRBD1	TRBV12-3/TRBV12-4	TRBJ1-2	ASSLNPTGDYGYT
TRBD1	TRBV12-3/TRBV12-4	TRBJ1-2	ANDRGGSAGYT
-	TRBV12-3/TRBV12-4	TRBJ1-2	ASSRIQGSYGYT
-	TRBV12-3/TRBV12-4	TRBJ1-2	ASSPDGSYGYT
TRBD1	TRBV12-3/TRBV12-4	TRBJ1-2	ASSLRQGISYT
-	TRBV12-3/TRBV12-4	TRBJ1-2	ASSSRKDLYGYT
TRBD1	TRBV12-3/TRBV12-4	TRBJ1-2	ASRDRVSYGYT
-	TRBV12-3/TRBV12-4	TRBJ1-2	ASRYLQGNYGYT
TRBD1	TRBV12-3/TRBV12-4	TRBJ1-2	ASTQRAQGLSYGYT
-	TRBV12-3/TRBV12-4	TRBJ1-2	ASSLGTWGYT
-	TRBV12-3/TRBV12-4	TRBJ1-2	ASSLSGIGYT
-	TRBV12-3/TRBV12-4	TRBJ1-2	ASSADGRVGYT
-	TRBV12-3/TRBV12-4	TRBJ1-2	ASSSTPSGYT